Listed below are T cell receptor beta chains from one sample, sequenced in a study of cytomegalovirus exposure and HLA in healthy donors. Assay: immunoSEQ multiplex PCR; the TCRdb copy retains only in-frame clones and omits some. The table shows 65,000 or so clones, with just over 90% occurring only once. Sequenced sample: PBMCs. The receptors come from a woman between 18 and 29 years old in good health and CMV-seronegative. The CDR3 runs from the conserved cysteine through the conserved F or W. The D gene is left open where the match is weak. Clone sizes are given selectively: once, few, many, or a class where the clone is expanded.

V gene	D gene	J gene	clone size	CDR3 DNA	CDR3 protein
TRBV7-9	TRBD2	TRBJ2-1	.	TGTGCCAGCAGCTTAGGGACTAGCGGTATCGACAATGAGCAGTTCTTC	CASSLGTSGIDNEQFF
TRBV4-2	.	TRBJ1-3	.	TGTGCCAGCAGCCAAGAAGGGGGTGAAGCCAACACCATATATTTT	CASSQEGGEANTIYF
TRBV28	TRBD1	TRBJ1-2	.	TGTGCCAGCAGTATAACGGGACAGCCGACGGGTGGTCTAGGCTACACCTTC	CASSITGQPTGGLGYTF
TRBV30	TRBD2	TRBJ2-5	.	TGTGCCTGTGAGCCGGGGGGGGCAGTCGCGGAGACCCAGTACTTC	CACEPGGAVAETQYF
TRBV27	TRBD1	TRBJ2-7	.	TGTGCCAGCAGCCCGGACAGGGTATTCTACGAGCAGTACTTC	CASSPDRVFYEQYF
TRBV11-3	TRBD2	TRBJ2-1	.	TGTGCCAGCAGCTTTCTAGCGGGGCCCTACAATGAGCAGTTCTTC	CASSFLAGPYNEQFF
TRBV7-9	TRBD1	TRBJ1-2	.	TGTGCCAGCAGAATGGACAGGGATTATGGCTACACCTTC	CASRMDRDYGYTF
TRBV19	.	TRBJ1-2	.	TGTGCCAGTAGTATAGAAAGCGAGGACAGCCTCGGCTATGGCTACACCTTC	CASSIESEDSLGYGYTF
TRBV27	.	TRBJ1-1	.	TGTGCCAGCAGTTTATCGACGCGGGGTGCTTTAACCTCAGAAGCTTTCTTT	CASSLSTRGALTSEAFF
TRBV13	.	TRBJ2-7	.	TGTGCCAGCAGAAAAAGGGGGGACAGCTCCTACGAGCAGTACTTC	CASRKRGDSSYEQYF
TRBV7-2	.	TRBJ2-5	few	TGTGCCAGCAGCTACGGAGAGACCCAGTACTTC	CASSYGETQYF
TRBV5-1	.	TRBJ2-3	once	TGCGCCAGCAGCTTGGGCGGATTCACAGATACGCAGTATTTT	CASSLGGFTDTQYF
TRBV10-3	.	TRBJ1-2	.	TGTGCCATCAGCACAACAGGGTACGGCTACACCTTC	CAISTTGYGYTF
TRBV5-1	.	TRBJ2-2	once	TGCGCCAGCAGGGGGAGGTCACAGGAGAACACCGGGGAGCTGTTTTTT	CASRGRSQENTGELFF
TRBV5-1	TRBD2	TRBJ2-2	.	TGCGCCAGCAGGTTGGCCACGCGGGGGGACAACACCGGGGAGCTGTTTTTT	CASRLATRGDNTGELFF
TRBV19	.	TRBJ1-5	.	TGTGCCAGCAAGCATTACCTTAGCAATCAGCCCCAGCATTTT	CASKHYLSNQPQHF
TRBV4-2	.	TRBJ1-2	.	TGTGCCAGCAGCCAAGAGGGGGCAGTAGCTAACTATGGCTACACCTTC	CASSQEGAVANYGYTF
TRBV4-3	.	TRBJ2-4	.	TGCGCCAGCAGCGCGCGAGTGGAGAGCCTCCCTGGCAACATTCAGTACTTC	CASSARVESLPGNIQYF
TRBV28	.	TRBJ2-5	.	TGTGCCAGCAGGGGGACACGGGAGACCCAGTACTTC	CASRGTRETQYF
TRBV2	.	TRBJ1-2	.	TGTGCCAGCAGTGGGACAGCTAACTATGGCTACACCTTC	CASSGTANYGYTF